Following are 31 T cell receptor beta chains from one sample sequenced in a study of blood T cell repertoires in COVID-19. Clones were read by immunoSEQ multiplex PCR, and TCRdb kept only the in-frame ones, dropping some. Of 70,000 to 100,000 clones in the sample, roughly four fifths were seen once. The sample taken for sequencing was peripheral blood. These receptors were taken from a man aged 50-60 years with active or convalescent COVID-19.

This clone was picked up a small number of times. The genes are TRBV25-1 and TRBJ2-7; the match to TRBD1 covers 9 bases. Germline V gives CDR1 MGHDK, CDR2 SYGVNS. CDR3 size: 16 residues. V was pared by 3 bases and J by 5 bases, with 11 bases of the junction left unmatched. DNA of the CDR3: TGTGCCAGCAGTGAGCCCGACGGGACAGGGATCCACGAGCAGTACTTC. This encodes CASSEPDGTGIHEQYF.

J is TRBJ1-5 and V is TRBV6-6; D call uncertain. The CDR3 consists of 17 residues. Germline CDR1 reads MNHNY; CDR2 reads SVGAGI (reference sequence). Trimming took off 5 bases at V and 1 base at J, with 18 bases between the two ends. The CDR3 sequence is CASSQKTTRISNQPQHF. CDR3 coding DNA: TGTGCCAGCAGTCAAAAGACAACCCGGATAAGCAATCAGCCCCAGCATTTT.

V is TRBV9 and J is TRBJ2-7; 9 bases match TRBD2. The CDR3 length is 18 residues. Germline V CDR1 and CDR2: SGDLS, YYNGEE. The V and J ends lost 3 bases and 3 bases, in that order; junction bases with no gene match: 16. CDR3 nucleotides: TGTGCCAGCAGCGCAGGAGCCAGCGGGGGGTCAAGCATCTACGAGCAGTACTTC. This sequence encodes CASSAGASGGSSIYEQYF.

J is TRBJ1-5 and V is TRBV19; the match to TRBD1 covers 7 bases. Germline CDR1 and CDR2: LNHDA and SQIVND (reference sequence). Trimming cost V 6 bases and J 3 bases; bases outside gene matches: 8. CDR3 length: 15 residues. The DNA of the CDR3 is TGTGCCAGTAGGGCAACCGACAGGGACAATCAGCCCCAGCATTTT. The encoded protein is CASRATDRDNQPQHF.

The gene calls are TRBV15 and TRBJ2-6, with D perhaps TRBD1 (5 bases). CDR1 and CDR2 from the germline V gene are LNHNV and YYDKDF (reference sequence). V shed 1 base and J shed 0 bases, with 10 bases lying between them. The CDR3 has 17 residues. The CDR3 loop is CATSRGGTPSGANVLTF. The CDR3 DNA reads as TGTGCCACCAGCAGAGGGGGCACCCCCTCTGGGGCCAACGTCCTGACTTTC.

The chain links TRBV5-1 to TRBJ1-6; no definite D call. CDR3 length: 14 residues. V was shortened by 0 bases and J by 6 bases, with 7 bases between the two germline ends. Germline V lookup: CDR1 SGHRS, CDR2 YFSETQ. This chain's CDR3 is CASSLGEFNSPLHF. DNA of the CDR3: TGCGCCAGCAGCTTGGGGGAGTTTAATTCACCCCTCCACTTT.

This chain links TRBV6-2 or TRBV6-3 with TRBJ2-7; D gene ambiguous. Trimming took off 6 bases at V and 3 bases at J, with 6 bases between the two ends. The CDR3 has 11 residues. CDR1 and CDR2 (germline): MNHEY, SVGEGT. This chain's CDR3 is CASSRIYEQYF. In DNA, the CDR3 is TGTGCCAGCAGCCGTATCTACGAGCAGTACTTC.

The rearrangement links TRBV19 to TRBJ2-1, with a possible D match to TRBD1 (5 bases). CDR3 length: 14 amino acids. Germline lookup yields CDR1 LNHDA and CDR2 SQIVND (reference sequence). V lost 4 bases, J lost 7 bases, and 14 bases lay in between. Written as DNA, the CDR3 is TGTGCCAGTAGTAAGGGGCAGTCTAGAAATGAGCAGTTCTTC. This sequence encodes CASSKGQSRNEQFF.

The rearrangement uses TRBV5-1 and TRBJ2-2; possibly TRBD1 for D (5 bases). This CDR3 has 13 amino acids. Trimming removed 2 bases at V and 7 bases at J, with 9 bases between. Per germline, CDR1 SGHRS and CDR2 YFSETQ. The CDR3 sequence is CASSFRVNGELFF. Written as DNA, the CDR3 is TGCGCCAGCAGCTTCAGGGTAAACGGGGAGCTGTTTTTT.

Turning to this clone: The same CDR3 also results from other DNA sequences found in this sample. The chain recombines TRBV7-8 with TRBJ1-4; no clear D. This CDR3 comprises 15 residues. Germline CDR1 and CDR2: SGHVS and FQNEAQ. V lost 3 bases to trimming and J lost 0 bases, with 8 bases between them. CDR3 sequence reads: CASSLDSATNEKLFF. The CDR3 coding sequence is TGTGCCAGCAGCTTGGACTCTGCAACTAATGAAAAACTGTTTTTT. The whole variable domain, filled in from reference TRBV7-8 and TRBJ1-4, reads GAGVSQSPRYKVAKRGQDVALRCDPISGHVSLFWYQQALGQGPEFLTYFQNEAQLDKSGLPSDRFFAERPEGSVSTLKIQRTQQEDSAVYLCASSLDSATNEKLFFGSGTQLSVL.

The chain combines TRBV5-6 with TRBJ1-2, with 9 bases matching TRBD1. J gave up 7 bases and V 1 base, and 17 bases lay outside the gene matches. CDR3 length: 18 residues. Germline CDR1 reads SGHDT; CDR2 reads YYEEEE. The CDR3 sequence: CASSLYRSWDREFVGYTF. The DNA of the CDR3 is TGTGCCAGCAGCTTGTATCGTTCGTGGGACAGGGAGTTTGTTGGCTACACCTTC.

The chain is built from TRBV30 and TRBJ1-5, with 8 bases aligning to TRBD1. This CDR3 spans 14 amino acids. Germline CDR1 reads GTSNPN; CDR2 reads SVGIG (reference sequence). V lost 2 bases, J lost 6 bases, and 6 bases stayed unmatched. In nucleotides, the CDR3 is TGTGCCTGGAGTAAACAGGGGGGCTCTCAGCCCCAGCATTTT. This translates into CAWSKQGGSQPQHF.

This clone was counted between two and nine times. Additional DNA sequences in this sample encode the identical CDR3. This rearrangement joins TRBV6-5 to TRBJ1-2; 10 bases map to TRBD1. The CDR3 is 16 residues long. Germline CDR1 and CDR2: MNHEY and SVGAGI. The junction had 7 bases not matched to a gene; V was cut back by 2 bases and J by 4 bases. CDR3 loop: CASSYLRTGGGYGYTF. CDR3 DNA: TGTGCCAGCAGTTACCTACGGACAGGGGGGGGCTATGGCTACACCTTC.

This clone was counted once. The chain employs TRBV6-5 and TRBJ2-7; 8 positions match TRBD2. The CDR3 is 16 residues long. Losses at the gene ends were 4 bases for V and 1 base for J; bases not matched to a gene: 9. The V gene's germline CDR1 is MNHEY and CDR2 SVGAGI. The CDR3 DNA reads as TGTGCCAGCAGTTCGCGATGGCGGGGGGCATCCTACGAGCAGTACGTC. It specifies CASSSRWRGASYEQYV.

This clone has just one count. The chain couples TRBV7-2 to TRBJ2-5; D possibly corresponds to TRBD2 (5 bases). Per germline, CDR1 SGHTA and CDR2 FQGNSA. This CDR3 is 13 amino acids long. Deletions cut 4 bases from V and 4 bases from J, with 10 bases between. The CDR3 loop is CASSSTIPETQYF. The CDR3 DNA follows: TGTGCCAGCAGCTCGACTATCCCAGAGACCCAGTACTTC.

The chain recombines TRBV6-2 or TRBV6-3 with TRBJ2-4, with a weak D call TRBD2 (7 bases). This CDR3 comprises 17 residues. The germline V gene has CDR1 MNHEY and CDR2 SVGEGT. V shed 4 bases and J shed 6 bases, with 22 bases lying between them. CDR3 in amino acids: CASSSSEGGGKGNIQYF. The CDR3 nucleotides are TGTGCCAGCAGTTCCTCGGAGGGGGGAGGGAAAGGAAACATTCAGTACTTC.

The CDR3 DNA reads as TGTGCCAGCAGTTACTACCAGCAAGAGACCCAGTACTTC. The encoded protein is CASSYYQQETQYF. The chain uses TRBV6-6 and TRBJ2-5, with unresolved D. Germline V gives CDR1 MNHNY, CDR2 SVGAGI (reference sequence). Trimming removed 1 base at V and 2 bases at J, with 5 bases between. CDR3 size: 13 residues.

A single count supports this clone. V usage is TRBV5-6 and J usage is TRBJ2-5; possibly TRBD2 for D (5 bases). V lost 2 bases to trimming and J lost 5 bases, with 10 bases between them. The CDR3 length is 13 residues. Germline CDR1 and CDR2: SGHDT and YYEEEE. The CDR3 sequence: CASSLADGETQYF. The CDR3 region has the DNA TGTGCCAGCAGCTTAGCGGATGGGGAGACCCAGTACTTC.

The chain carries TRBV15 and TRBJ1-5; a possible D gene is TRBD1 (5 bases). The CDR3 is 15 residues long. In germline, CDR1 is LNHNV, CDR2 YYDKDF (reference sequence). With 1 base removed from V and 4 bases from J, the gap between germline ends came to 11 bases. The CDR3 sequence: CATSRVSGGNQPQHF. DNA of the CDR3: TGTGCCACCAGCAGAGTATCGGGGGGGAATCAGCCCCAGCATTTT. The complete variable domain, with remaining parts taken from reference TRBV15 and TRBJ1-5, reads DAMVIQNPRYQVTQFGKPVTLSCSQTLNHNVMYWYQQKSSQAPKLLFHYYDKDFNNEADTPDNFQSRRPNTSFCFLDIRSPGLGDTAMYLCATSRVSGGNQPQHFGDGTRLSIL.

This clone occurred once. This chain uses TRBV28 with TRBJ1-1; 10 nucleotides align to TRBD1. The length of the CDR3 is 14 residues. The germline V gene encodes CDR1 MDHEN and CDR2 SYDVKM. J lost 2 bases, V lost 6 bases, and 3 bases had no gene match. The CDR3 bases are TGTGCCAGCAGGTGGGACAGGGGAAACACTGAAGCTTTCTTT. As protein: CASRWDRGNTEAFF.

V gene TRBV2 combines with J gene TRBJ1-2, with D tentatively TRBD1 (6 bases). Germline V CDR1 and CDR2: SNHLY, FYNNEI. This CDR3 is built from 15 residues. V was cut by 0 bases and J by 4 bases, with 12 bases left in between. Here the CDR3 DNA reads TGTGCCAGCAGTGAAGCGCCCCACAGGGTCTATGGCTACACCTTC. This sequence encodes CASSEAPHRVYGYTF.

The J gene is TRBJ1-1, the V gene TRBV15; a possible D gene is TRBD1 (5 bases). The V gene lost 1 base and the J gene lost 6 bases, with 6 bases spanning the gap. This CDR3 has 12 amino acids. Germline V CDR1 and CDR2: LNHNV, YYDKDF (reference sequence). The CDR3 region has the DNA TGTGCCACCAGCAGAGCGGGGGCTGAAGCTTTCTTT. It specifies CATSRAGAEAFF.

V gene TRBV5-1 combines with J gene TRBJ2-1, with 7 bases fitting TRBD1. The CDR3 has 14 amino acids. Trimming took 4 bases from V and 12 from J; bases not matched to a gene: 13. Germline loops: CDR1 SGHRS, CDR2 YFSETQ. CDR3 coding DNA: TGCGCCAGCAGCGAGCAAAACCCCCGGGACAGGCAGTTCTTC. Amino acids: CASSEQNPRDRQFF.

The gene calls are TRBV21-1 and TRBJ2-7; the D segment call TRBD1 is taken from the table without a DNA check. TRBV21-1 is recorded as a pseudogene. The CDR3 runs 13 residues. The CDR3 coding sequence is TGTGCCAGCAGCGGCAGGGATCCCTACGAGCAGTACGTC. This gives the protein CASSGRDPYEQYV.

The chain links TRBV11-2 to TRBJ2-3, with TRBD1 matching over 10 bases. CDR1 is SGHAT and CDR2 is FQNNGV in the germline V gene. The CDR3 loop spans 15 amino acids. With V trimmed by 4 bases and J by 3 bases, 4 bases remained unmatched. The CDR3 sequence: CASSSPGQGTDTQYF. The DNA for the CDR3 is TGTGCCAGCAGCTCACCGGGACAGGGGACAGATACGCAGTATTTT.

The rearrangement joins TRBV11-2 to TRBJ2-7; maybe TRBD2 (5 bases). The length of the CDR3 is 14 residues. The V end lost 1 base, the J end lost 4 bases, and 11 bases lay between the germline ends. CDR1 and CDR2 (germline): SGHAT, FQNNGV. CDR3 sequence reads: CASSLGLRGYEQYF. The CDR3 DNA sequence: TGTGCCAGCAGCTTAGGACTACGGGGATACGAGCAGTACTTC.

CDR3 sequence reads: CASSPRPGQGVSAGELFF. The CDR3, as DNA: TGTGCCAGCAGTCCACGACCGGGACAGGGGGTTTCGGCCGGGGAGCTGTTTTTT. The chain combines TRBV25-1 with TRBJ2-2, with 11 bases fitting TRBD1. The CDR3 runs to 18 residues. Unmatched junction bases numbered 14, after V lost 5 bases and J lost 6 bases. The germline CDR1 and CDR2 sequences are MGHDK and SYGVNS.

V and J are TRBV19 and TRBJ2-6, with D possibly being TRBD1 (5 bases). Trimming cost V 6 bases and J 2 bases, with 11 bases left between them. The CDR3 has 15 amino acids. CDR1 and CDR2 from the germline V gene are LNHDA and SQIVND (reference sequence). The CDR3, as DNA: TGTGCCAGTAGCCAGGGTGGGGCTGGGGCCAACGTCCTGACTTTC. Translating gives CASSQGGAGANVLTF.

The CDR3 protein is CAISDGTGVEGYTF. The CDR3 DNA follows: TGTGCCATCAGTGACGGGACAGGGGTCGAGGGCTACACCTTC. The V and J genes are TRBV10-3 and TRBJ1-2; 10 bases agree with TRBD1. CDR1 and CDR2 from the germline V gene are ENHRY and SYGVKD. Germline trimming cut 3 bases from V and 8 bases from J; bases unmatched to any gene: 6. CDR3 length: 14 residues.

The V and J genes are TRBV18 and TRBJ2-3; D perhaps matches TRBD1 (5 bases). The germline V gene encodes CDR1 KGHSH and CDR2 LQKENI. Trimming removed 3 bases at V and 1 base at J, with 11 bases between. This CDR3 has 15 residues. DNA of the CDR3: TGTGCCAGCTCACCCCCAGGGCAGGGCACAGATACGCAGTATTTT. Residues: CASSPPGQGTDTQYF.

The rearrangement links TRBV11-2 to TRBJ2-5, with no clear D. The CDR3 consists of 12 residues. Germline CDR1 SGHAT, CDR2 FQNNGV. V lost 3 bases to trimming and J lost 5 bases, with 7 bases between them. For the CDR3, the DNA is TGTGCCAGCAGCTTGTCTCGGGAGACCCAGTACTTC. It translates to CASSLSRETQYF.